These 22 T cell receptor beta chains were all obtained from the same sample, sequenced in a study of blood T cell repertoires in COVID-19. Measured with immunoSEQ multiplex PCR; TCRdb has only the in-frame clones, and not every one. The data hold about 390,000 clones, with around 87% observed a single time. The sequencing input was peripheral blood. Every receptor here comes from a woman aged 55-69 years with COVID-19, enrolled during active disease.

The V gene is TRBV2, the J gene TRBJ2-4, with D possibly matching TRBD1 (6 bases). This CDR3 is 13 amino acids long. Germline V gene sequence: CDR1 SNHLY, CDR2 FYNNEI. Between the trimmed V and J ends, which lost 8 bases and 7 bases, there was a span of 15 bases. CDR3 residues: CASEGVQRNIQYF. DNA of the CDR3: TGTGCCAGCGAGGGGGTACAACGGAACATTCAGTACTTC.

The chain carries TRBV5-5 and TRBJ2-7; TRBD1 aligns across 10 bases. J lost 9 bases, V lost 1 base, and 25 bases had no gene match. Germline CDR1 is SGHKS and CDR2 is YYEKEE (reference sequence). This CDR3 is 20 amino acids long. CDR3 nucleotides: TGTGCCAGCAGCTTGACCAGTGGGGGGACAGGGGCGAAGGCTCACCTCGGGCAGTACTTC. It translates to CASSLTSGGTGAKAHLGQYF.

The DNA of the CDR3 is TGTGCCAGCGGCCCCTCCGGGACAAATGGCTACACCTTC. The encoded protein is CASGPSGTNGYTF. The chain employs TRBV2 and TRBJ1-2; weak D call: TRBD1 (6 bases). V lost 8 bases and J lost 6, with 16 bases in between. Per the germline V gene, CDR1 is SNHLY and CDR2 is FYNNEI. CDR3 length: 13 residues.

The CDR3 loop reads CASSSAGTGGHQPQHF. The CDR3 bases are TGTGCCAGCAGCTCCGCGGGGACAGGGGGCCATCAGCCCCAGCATTTT. This chain uses TRBV28 with TRBJ1-5; 12 bases map to TRBD1. Germline CDR1 and CDR2: MDHEN and SYDVKM. J was trimmed by 5 bases and V by 6 bases; bases with no gene match: 8. The CDR3 loop spans 16 amino acids. Variable domain in full (rest from reference TRBV28 and TRBJ1-5): DVKVTQSSRYLVKRTGEKVFLECVQDMDHENMFWYRQDPGLGLRLIYFSYDVKMKEKGDIPEGYSVSREKKERFSLILESASTNQTSMYLCASSSAGTGGHQPQHFGDGTRLSIL.

The genes are TRBV15 and TRBJ2-3, with D perhaps TRBD2 (5 bases). The CDR3 length is 17 residues. Trimming took 0 bases from V and 4 from J, leaving 17 bases between them. The germline gives CDR1 LNHNV, CDR2 YYDKDF (reference sequence). The CDR3 reads CATSRERTFQRADTQYF. CDR3 DNA sequence: TGTGCCACCAGCAGAGAGAGGACTTTCCAAAGGGCAGATACGCAGTATTTT.

The chain combines TRBV5-4 with TRBJ1-2, with D hard to call. This CDR3 is 15 amino acids long. Germline loops: CDR1 SGHNT, CDR2 YYREEE (reference sequence). The V end lost 1 base, the J end lost 0 bases, and 10 bases lay between the germline ends. CDR3 protein: CASSLTTDANYGYTF. CDR3 nucleotides: TGTGCCAGCAGCTTGACCACAGACGCTAACTATGGCTACACCTTC.

The genes are TRBV7-3 and TRBJ2-1, with TRBD1 matching over 7 bases. The CDR3 length is 15 residues. V shed 5 bases and J 12 bases; nucleotides not matched to a gene: 16. Germline assignment: CDR1 SGHTA and CDR2 FQGTGA. CDR3 amino acids: CASSATFQQGMGQFF. As DNA, the CDR3 is TGTGCCAGCAGCGCAACTTTCCAACAGGGGATGGGGCAGTTCTTC.

This clone was detected once. The chain couples TRBV5-1 to TRBJ2-7; 10 bases agree with TRBD1. CDR1 is SGHRS, CDR2 YFSETQ, per germline. CDR3 length: 15 residues. The V segment lost 0 bases and the J segment 5 bases; nucleotides outside the gene matches: 5. The CDR3 spells CASSLGDRGRDEQYF. The CDR3 DNA sequence: TGCGCCAGCAGCTTGGGAGACAGGGGGCGCGACGAGCAGTACTTC.

The rearrangement links TRBV6-5 to TRBJ2-7; possibly TRBD2 for D (5 bases). CDR1 and CDR2 (germline): MNHEY, SVGAGI. The CDR3 has 13 residues. V was shortened by 6 bases and J by 5 bases, with 14 bases between the two germline ends. The CDR3 spells CASRRVKADEQYF. DNA for the CDR3: TGTGCCAGCAGGCGGGTAAAGGCGGACGAGCAGTACTTC.

A single count supports this clone. The J gene is TRBJ1-1, the V gene TRBV11-3, with D possibly being TRBD1 (6 bases). The germline V gene encodes CDR1 SGHNT and CDR2 YENEEA. This CDR3 has 13 residues. V was cut by 5 bases and J by 3 bases, with 10 bases left in between. The CDR3 here is CASSQGLHTEAFF. The CDR3 DNA is TGTGCCAGCAGCCAGGGGTTACACACTGAAGCTTTCTTT.

The V gene is TRBV19, the J gene TRBJ1-1, with 7 bases lining up with TRBD1. The CDR3 consists of 14 residues. The V gene end was trimmed by 4 bases and the J gene end by 0 bases; junction bases not matched to a gene: 2. Germline V gene sequence: CDR1 LNHDA, CDR2 SQIVND (reference sequence). The CDR3 sequence is CASSRQGLNTEAFF. The CDR3 bases are TGTGCCAGTAGTAGACAGGGACTGAACACTGAAGCTTTCTTT.

This clone was counted ten times or more. This rearrangement joins TRBV4-2 to TRBJ1-5; 10 bases match TRBD1. The V gene's germline CDR1 is LGHNA and CDR2 YNFKEQ. V lost 1 base, J lost 0 bases, and 12 bases stayed unmatched. The CDR3 is 20 amino acids. The CDR3 region has the DNA TGTGCCAGCAGCCAAGCTCAGGTGACAGGGGGCCTCGTTAGCAATCAGCCCCAGCATTTT. Amino acid sequence: CASSQAQVTGGLVSNQPQHF.

The chain joins TRBV9 to TRBJ1-2, with D possibly TRBD1 on 5 matching bases. CDR1 and CDR2 (germline): SGDLS, YYNGEE. The CDR3 contains 14 residues. The V end lost 0 bases, the J end lost 4 bases, and 10 bases lay between the germline ends. The CDR3, as DNA: TGTGCCAGCAGCGTAGGGGGTCAGGGCTATGGCTACACCTTC. Translated, it gives CASSVGGQGYGYTF.

This chain uses TRBV21-1 with TRBJ2-6; the tabulated D call, TRBD1, remains unverified against the DNA. TRBV21-1 is shown as a pseudogene. This CDR3 has 17 residues. This chain's CDR3 is CASTNSKGGPEANVLTF. As DNA, the CDR3 is TGTGCCAGCACCAACAGTAAAGGGGGACCTGAGGCCAACGTCCTGACTTTC.

The J gene is TRBJ2-3, the V gene TRBV6-5; the D gene is possibly TRBD2 (6 bases). The CDR3 length is 14 residues. The ends were cut back, 2 bases at V and 2 bases at J, with 8 bases in the middle. CDR1 is MNHEY, CDR2 SVGAGI, per germline. The CDR3 loop reads CASSYGGTTDTQYF. CDR3 bases: TGTGCCAGCAGTTACGGGGGGACCACAGATACGCAGTATTTT.

This chain connects TRBV9 to TRBJ1-1, with D uncertain. Germline CDR1 is SGDLS and CDR2 is YYNGEE. V shed 0 bases and J shed 4 bases, with 7 bases lying between them. CDR3 length equals 13 residues. The CDR3 reads CASSVDFGTEAFF. CDR3 DNA: TGTGCCAGCAGCGTAGACTTTGGCACTGAAGCTTTCTTT.

The table lists this clone with a count of one. This chain uses TRBV18 with TRBJ1-1; 8 bases are a match to TRBD1. CDR3 length: 16 residues. Germline V gene data show CDR1 as KGHSH and CDR2 as LQKENI. V lost 5 bases and J lost 4; bases outside the gene matches: 12. The CDR3 DNA is TGTGCCAGCTCATCACGGCAGGGGGCCCTCGCCACTGAAGCTTTCTTT. Its translation: CASSSRQGALATEAFF.

The CDR3 DNA is TGTGCCAGCAGCTTGCGGACAGGGAGCGATCAGCCCCAGCATTTT. Its translation is CASSLRTGSDQPQHF. This chain uses TRBV5-6 with TRBJ1-5; 8 bases align to TRBD1. Trimming at V came to 1 base and at J to 5 bases, leaving 5 bases not matched to a gene. The CDR3 is 15 amino acids. In germline, CDR1 is SGHDT, CDR2 YYEEEE.

The gene calls are TRBV4-2 and TRBJ2-7; TRBD2 is a possible D gene (7 bases). The CDR3 runs 18 residues. CDR1 and CDR2 from the germline V gene are LGHNA and YNFKEQ. Deletions cut 0 bases from V and 4 bases from J, with 22 bases between. The CDR3 region has the DNA TGTGCCAGCAGCCAAGATAAGTCCCTGGGGGGGGCCGTGTACGAGCAGTACTTC. Protein sequence: CASSQDKSLGGAVYEQYF.

This clone has only one observation. The chain combines TRBV6-5 with TRBJ1-5; D perhaps matches TRBD1 (6 bases). The CDR3 is 14 residues long. Between the trimmed V and J ends, which lost 8 bases and 7 bases, there was a span of 18 bases. The germline V gene has CDR1 MNHEY and CDR2 SVGAGI. The CDR3 loop reads CASLRDTYGQPQHF. In DNA form, the CDR3 reads TGTGCCAGCCTTCGGGACACTTATGGCCAGCCCCAGCATTTT.

This sequence joins TRBV19 and TRBJ2-7; TRBD1 is a possible D gene (6 bases). The CDR3 spans 13 residues. The germline V and J ends were trimmed by 6 bases and 5 bases, with 14 bases remaining between them. The germline V gene has CDR1 LNHDA and CDR2 SQIVND (reference sequence). The CDR3 reads CASRMREGDEQYF. CDR3 DNA sequence: TGTGCCAGTAGGATGAGAGAGGGGGACGAGCAGTACTTC.

CDR3 sequence reads: CASSQGALSTGGYTF. CDR3 DNA: TGTGCCAGCAGCCAAGGGGCCCTCTCCACGGGGGGCTACACCTTC. This rearrangement joins TRBV3-1 (or the pseudogene TRBV3-2) to TRBJ1-2; D unresolved. This CDR3 region has 15 residues. The V and J ends lost 1 base and 8 bases respectively, with 17 bases between them. Germline assignment: CDR1 LGHDT and CDR2 YNNKEL (reference sequence).